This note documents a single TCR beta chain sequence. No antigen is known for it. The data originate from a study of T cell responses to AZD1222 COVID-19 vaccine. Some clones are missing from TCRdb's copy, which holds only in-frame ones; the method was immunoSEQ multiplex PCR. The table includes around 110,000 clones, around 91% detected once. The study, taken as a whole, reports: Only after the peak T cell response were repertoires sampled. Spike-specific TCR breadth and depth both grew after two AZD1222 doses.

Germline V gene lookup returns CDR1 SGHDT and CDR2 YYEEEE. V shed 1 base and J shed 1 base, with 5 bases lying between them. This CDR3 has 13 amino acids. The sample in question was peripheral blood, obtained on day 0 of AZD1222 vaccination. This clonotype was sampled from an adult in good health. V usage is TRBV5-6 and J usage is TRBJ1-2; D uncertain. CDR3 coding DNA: TGTGCCAGCAGCTTGAACAGTAACTATGGCTACACCTTC. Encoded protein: CASSLNSNYGYTF.